The following is a T cell receptor (beta chain) sequence with its context. This sample is drawn from a study of T cells in Graves' hyperthyroidism and ophthalmopathy. RNA transcripts provided the source from which TCR beta CDR3 regions were amplified. The HTBI primer set served for first-round RT-PCR of the TCR CDR3. TCRdb re-called the multiplex PCR reads with MiXCR, one entry per CDR3 protein. The sample includes approximately 520,000 distinct CDR3 sequences, under 25% of them seen just once. The germline V gene encodes CDR1 SNHLY and CDR2 FYNNEI. The CDR3 extends over 11 amino acids. V was shortened by 8 bases and J by 5 bases, with 7 bases between the two germline ends.

The sample consisted of blood. The rearrangement links TRBV2 to TRBJ2-1; D gene uncertain. The TCR comes from a man between 18 and 29 years old with Graves' hyperthyroidism. CDR3 sequence: CASGRDNEQFF. The CDR3 coding sequence is TGTGCCAGCGGTAGGGACAATGAGCAGTTCTTC.